This TCR beta chain was found in a study of PD-1 blockade in classical Hodgkin lymphoma. Study-wide findings and caveats: Newly diagnosed patients were reported to start with lower TCR diversity than healthy donors. Patients were excluded if nivolumab began under 1 year after ASCT (the autologous transplant). A significant rise in TCR diversity was seen by C4D1 for CD4+ cells but not for CD8+ cells. Complete responders showed a baseline diversity that resembled the diversity of newly diagnosed patients.

The CDR3 extends over 14 amino acids. Germline values: CDR1 LGHNA, CDR2 YSLEER. Trimming removed 4 bases from V and 0 bases from J, with 7 bases in between. With respect to this clone: Its antigen remains unknown.

Profiled with immunoSEQ multiplex PCR; TCRdb holds only in-frame clones, not every one. The table includes more than 95,000 clones, around 90% detected once. Time point: cycle 4 day 1 (C4D1), after 6 weeks of nivolumab. Every one of the patients relapsed after autologous stem cell transplantation (brentuximab vedotin exposure was variable). The sequence derives from a human donor with classical Hodgkin lymphoma. The sequenced sample was peripheral blood mononuclear cells (PBMCs), obtained before the fourth cycle of nivolumab. The chain joins TRBV4-3 to TRBJ1-3; D uncertain. This CDR3 reads CASSRTSSGNTIYF. The CDR3 DNA reads as TGCGCCAGCAGCCGTACATCCTCTGGAAACACCATATATTTT.